A selection of T cell receptor beta chains follows, all from one sample in a study of a mutant IDH1 vaccine in newly diagnosed glioma. Sequenced by immunoSEQ multiplex PCR; TCRdb stores in-frame clones only, minus some. Among around 66,000 clones listed, roughly 80% were seen once. These TCRs' antigens remain unknown. The sequenced sample was PBMCs, obtained from a glioma patient whose treatment included an IDH1 peptide vaccine. The receptors originated from a man aged 50 to 60 with glioma. Both conserved end residues are part of each CDR3. The D gene is left open where the match is weak. A row's size may be missing; if present it is once, few, many or a size class.

clone_size	v_call	j_call	d_call	cdr3_aa	cdr3_nt
.	TRBV14	TRBJ2-1	TRBD1	CASSPQGERGNEQFF	TGTGCCAGCAGCCCACAGGGGGAGAGGGGAAATGAGCAGTTCTTC
.	TRBV27	TRBJ2-5	.	CASREGQETQYF	TGTGCCAGCAGAGAAGGGCAAGAGACCCAGTACTTC
medium-sized	TRBV7-9	TRBJ2-7	TRBD2	CASSGTSRPYEQYF	TGTGCCAGCAGCGGGACTAGCAGACCCTACGAGCAGTACTTC
.	TRBV4-3	TRBJ1-2	TRBD1	CASSRLEGAGGYTF	TGCGCCAGCAGCCGGCTCGAGGGGGCAGGTGGCTACACCTTC
.	TRBV7-9	TRBJ1-4	.	CASSATGSGNEKLFF	TGTGCCAGCAGCGCTACAGGGTCCGGTAATGAAAAACTGTTTTTT
few	TRBV19	TRBJ1-5	TRBD1	CASSIKGQNQPQHF	TGTGCCAGTAGTATAAAGGGACAGAATCAGCCCCAGCATTTT
.	TRBV6-5	TRBJ2-4	TRBD1	CASSQPRTGSDIQYF	TGTGCCAGCAGTCAGCCTAGGACAGGGAGCGACATTCAGTACTTC
few	TRBV5-1	TRBJ2-2	.	CASRLAGELFF	TGCGCCAGCCGACTAGCCGGGGAGCTGTTTTTT
.	TRBV11-2	TRBJ2-2	TRBD1	CATDRANTGELFF	TGTGCCACCGACAGGGCGAACACCGGGGAGCTGTTTTTT
.	TRBV30	TRBJ1-2	.	CAWSLRMVDGYTF	TGTGCCTGGAGCCTCCGTATGGTAGATGGCTACACCTTC
.	TRBV6-1	TRBJ2-7	.	CASIPRDGPYEQYF	TGTGCCAGCATCCCTAGGGACGGCCCCTACGAGCAGTACTTC
.	TRBV15	TRBJ2-3	.	CATSGLLGTDTQYF	TGTGCCACCAGCGGGTTACTCGGCACAGATACGCAGTATTTT
.	TRBV7-9	TRBJ1-2	.	CASSRGGGYTF	TGTGCCAGCAGCCGTGGGGGTGGCTACACCTTC
.	TRBV10-3	TRBJ1-5	TRBD1	CAISEDRGRNQPQHF	TGTGCCATCAGTGAAGACAGGGGCAGGAATCAGCCCCAGCATTTT
.	TRBV5-8	TRBJ2-1	.	CASSPGQAFLNEQFF	TGTGCCAGCAGCCCGGGGCAGGCGTTCCTCAATGAGCAGTTCTTC
.	TRBV5-1	TRBJ2-3	.	CASRGGGGSTDTQYF	TGCGCCAGCCGTGGGGGGGGCGGGAGCACAGATACGCAGTATTTT
.	TRBV7-2	TRBJ1-2	.	CASSNTDGYTF	TGTGCCAGCAGCAATACCGATGGCTACACCTTC
.	TRBV7-9	TRBJ2-7	TRBD1	CASTSPGQGTYEQYF	TGTGCCAGCACCTCCCCGGGACAGGGGACCTACGAGCAGTACTTC
.	TRBV2	TRBJ2-2	.	CASSGGSNTGELFF	TGTGCCAGCAGTGGGGGATCGAACACCGGGGAGCTGTTTTTT
.	TRBV19	TRBJ1-5	.	CASSLGGTNQPQHF	TGTGCCAGTAGTCTAGGGGGAACCAATCAGCCCCAGCATTTT
.	TRBV7-2	TRBJ1-2	.	CASSPGGFGYGYTF	TGTGCCAGCAGCCCCGGCGGTTTCGGCTATGGCTACACCTTC
.	TRBV6-1	TRBJ2-3	.	CASAGGGATDTQYF	TGTGCCAGCGCTGGAGGGGGCGCGACAGATACGCAGTATTTT